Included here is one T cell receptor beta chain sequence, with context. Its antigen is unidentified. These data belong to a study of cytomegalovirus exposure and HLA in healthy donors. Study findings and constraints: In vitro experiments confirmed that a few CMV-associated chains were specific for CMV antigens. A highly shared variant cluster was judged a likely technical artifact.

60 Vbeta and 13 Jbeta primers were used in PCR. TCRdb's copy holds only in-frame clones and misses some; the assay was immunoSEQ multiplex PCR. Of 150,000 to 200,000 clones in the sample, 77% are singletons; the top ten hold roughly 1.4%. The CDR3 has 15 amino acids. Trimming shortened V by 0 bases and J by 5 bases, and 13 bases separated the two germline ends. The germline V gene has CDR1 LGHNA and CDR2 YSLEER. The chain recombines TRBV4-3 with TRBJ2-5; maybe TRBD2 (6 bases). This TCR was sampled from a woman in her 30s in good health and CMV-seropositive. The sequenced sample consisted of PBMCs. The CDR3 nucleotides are TGCGCCAGCAGCCAAGATTCCGGAGGGAGTGAGACCCAGTACTTC. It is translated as CASSQDSGGSETQYF.